The rows below give T cell receptor beta chains drawn from one sample of a study of response to subunit inactivated influenza vaccine. One entry per CDR3 protein, called by TCRdb with MiXCR from the RT-PCR reads. This sample has hundreds of thousands of distinct CDR3 sequences, with around 25% found just once. Sequenced material: CD4+ T cells sorted from PBMCs, taken about 5 days after vaccination. All receptors derive from a man aged 50-60 years who received an inactivated influenza vaccine. CDR3s include the opening cysteine and the closing phenylalanine or tryptophan. The order of the fields is clone size, V gene, J gene, D gene, CDR3 protein, CDR3 DNA. D genes are given only for firm matches. Expanded clones are given a class, and other clones once, few, many or no size at all.

clone size: few
V gene: TRBV6-5
J gene: TRBJ2-7
D gene: -
CDR3 protein: CASSYSFSETGGKVYF
CDR3 DNA: TGTGCCAGCAGTTACTCGTTTTCGGAGACTGGCGGGAAGGTGTACTTC

clone size: -
V gene: TRBV4-2
J gene: TRBJ1-4
D gene: -
CDR3 protein: CASRQEGRGGTNEKLFF
CDR3 DNA: TGTGCCAGCAGACAAGAGGGGCGGGGAGGAACTAATGAAAAACTGTTTTTT

clone size: many
V gene: TRBV7-9
J gene: TRBJ1-4
D gene: TRBD1
CDR3 protein: CASSPGQPNEKLFF
CDR3 DNA: TGTGCCAGCAGCCCGGGACAGCCAAATGAAAAACTGTTTTTT

clone size: -
V gene: TRBV4-3
J gene: TRBJ1-4
D gene: -
CDR3 protein: CASSPDWGEKLFF
CDR3 DNA: TGCGCCAGCAGCCCCGATTGGGGTGAAAAACTGTTTTTT

clone size: few
V gene: TRBV3-1
J gene: TRBJ2-2
D gene: -
CDR3 protein: CASSRGNELFF
CDR3 DNA: TGTGCCAGCAGCCGCGGGAACGAGCTGTTTTTT

clone size: few
V gene: TRBV6-1
J gene: TRBJ2-7
D gene: -
CDR3 protein: CASSELGTRYEQYF
CDR3 DNA: TGTGCCAGCAGTGAACTCGGGACAAGGTACGAGCAGTACTTC

clone size: many
V gene: TRBV12-3/TRBV12-4
J gene: TRBJ2-7
D gene: -
CDR3 protein: CASSSRDYEQYF
CDR3 DNA: TGTGCCAGCAGTTCGCGGGACTACGAGCAGTACTTC

clone size: few
V gene: TRBV7-2
J gene: TRBJ2-5
D gene: -
CDR3 protein: CASSLEWTGAGRTQYF
CDR3 DNA: TGTGCCAGCAGCTTAGAATGGACCGGAGCGGGTAGAACCCAGTACTTC

clone size: few
V gene: TRBV5-1
J gene: TRBJ2-1
D gene: -
CDR3 protein: CASSLVDWLDNEQFF
CDR3 DNA: TGCGCCAGCAGCTTGGTGGACTGGTTAGACAATGAGCAGTTCTTC

clone size: few
V gene: TRBV28
J gene: TRBJ2-5
D gene: -
CDR3 protein: CASSLQALGETQYF
CDR3 DNA: TGTGCCAGCAGTTTACAGGCGTTAGGGGAGACCCAGTACTTC

clone size: few
V gene: TRBV10-1
J gene: TRBJ2-1
D gene: -
CDR3 protein: CASSYQGNEQFF
CDR3 DNA: TGCGCCAGCAGTTATCAGGGCAATGAGCAGTTCTTC

clone size: many
V gene: TRBV7-2
J gene: TRBJ2-7
D gene: TRBD2
CDR3 protein: CASTFTSGRLSYEQYF
CDR3 DNA: TGTGCCAGCACCTTTACTAGCGGGAGGCTCTCCTACGAGCAGTACTTC

clone size: -
V gene: TRBV10-3
J gene: TRBJ2-1
D gene: -
CDR3 protein: CAISALTPDRALNEQFF
CDR3 DNA: TGTGCCATCAGTGCTCTGACCCCGGACAGAGCTTTAAATGAGCAGTTCTTC

clone size: few
V gene: TRBV21-1
J gene: TRBJ2-1
D gene: -
CDR3 protein: CASSKAGTGDNEQFF
CDR3 DNA: TGTGCCAGCAGCAAAGCTGGGACAGGGGACAATGAGCAGTTCTTC

clone size: -
V gene: TRBV12-3/TRBV12-4
J gene: TRBJ2-7
D gene: -
CDR3 protein: CASSLDLGAYEQYF
CDR3 DNA: TGTGCCAGCAGTTTAGATTTGGGGGCCTACGAGCAGTACTTC